The 4 T cell receptor beta chains listed next were all sequenced from one sample in a study of OX40 agonist ivuxolimab in advanced cancers. This table comes from immunoSEQ multiplex PCR, and its TCRdb copy is limited to in-frame clones, with some not included. This table has about 55,000 clones, roughly 86% appearing once. The sequenced sample was CD4+ or CD8+ T cells sorted from blood, obtained in a trial of the OX40 agonist ivuxolimab. The source of these receptors is an adult with an advanced solid tumor such as melanoma, head and neck, liver or kidney cancer.

The gene calls are TRBV28 and TRBJ1-4; D is possibly TRBD1 (6 bases). V gave up 6 bases and J gave up 8 bases, with 16 bases separating them. There are 14 residues in the CDR3. CDR1 MDHEN and CDR2 SYDVKM come from the germline V gene. Here the CDR3 reads CASRTQLRGEKLFF. The CDR3 DNA is TGTGCCAGCAGAACCCAACTCAGGGGAGAAAAACTGTTTTTT.

The chain has TRBV29-1 and TRBJ2-1, with 13 bases fitting TRBD2. The CDR3 is made up of 15 amino acids. The J segment lost 3 bases and the V segment lost 4 bases, leaving 3 bases of the junction unmatched. Per germline, CDR1 SQVTM and CDR2 ANQGSEA. CDR3 nucleotide sequence: TGCAGCGTTGGTAGGACTAGCGGGGGCTACAATGAGCAGTTCTTC. This encodes CSVGRTSGGYNEQFF.

The CDR3 sequence is CASSLGLGVAFF. CDR3 DNA sequence: TGTGCCAGCAGCTTAGGTCTGGGTGTAGCTTTCTTT. The genes are TRBV7-9 and TRBJ1-1, with D unclear. The CDR3 spans 12 residues. Looked up from germline, CDR1 is SEHNR and CDR2 is FQNEAQ (reference sequence). Trimming removed 1 base from V and 10 bases from J, with 10 bases in between.

The genes are TRBV2 and TRBJ2-2; 8 nucleotides line up with TRBD2. V was clipped by 6 bases and J by 12 bases; unmatched bases: 12. CDR1 and CDR2 from the germline V gene are SNHLY and FYNNEI. There are 14 residues in the CDR3. DNA for the CDR3: TGTGCCAGCAGCGAAAACGGGAGGGCCGGAAAGCTGTTTTTT. Its translation: CASSENGRAGKLFF.